The T cell receptor (beta chain) under discussion was sequenced for a study of blood T cell repertoires in COVID-19. Study in general: Collection of acute and convalescent COVID-19 samples took place in the United States, Italy and Spain. Sample material is recorded as cDNA or gDNA derived from T cells, B-cell-depleted T cells, or PBMCs.

Deletions cut 6 bases from V and 3 bases from J, with 9 bases between. CDR3 length: 12 amino acids. From germline, CDR1 is LGHDT and CDR2 YNNKEL (reference sequence). Original data processing: Reference gene primer amplification yielded estimated nucleated cell counts. TCRdb's copy holds only in-frame clones and misses some; the assay was immunoSEQ multiplex PCR. V, J and clone size reflect that table, while D and trimming were determined from the DNA. Here the sample spans 230,000 or so clones, 84% being singletons. This sequence originates from a man aged 25-40 years with active or convalescent COVID-19. Sequencing was done on a sample of peripheral blood. J is TRBJ2-7 and V is TRBV3-1 (or the pseudogene TRBV3-2); D is unclear. CDR3 coding DNA: TGTGCCAGCAGGGGTCACAGCTACGAGCAGTACTTC. This gives the protein CASRGHSYEQYF.